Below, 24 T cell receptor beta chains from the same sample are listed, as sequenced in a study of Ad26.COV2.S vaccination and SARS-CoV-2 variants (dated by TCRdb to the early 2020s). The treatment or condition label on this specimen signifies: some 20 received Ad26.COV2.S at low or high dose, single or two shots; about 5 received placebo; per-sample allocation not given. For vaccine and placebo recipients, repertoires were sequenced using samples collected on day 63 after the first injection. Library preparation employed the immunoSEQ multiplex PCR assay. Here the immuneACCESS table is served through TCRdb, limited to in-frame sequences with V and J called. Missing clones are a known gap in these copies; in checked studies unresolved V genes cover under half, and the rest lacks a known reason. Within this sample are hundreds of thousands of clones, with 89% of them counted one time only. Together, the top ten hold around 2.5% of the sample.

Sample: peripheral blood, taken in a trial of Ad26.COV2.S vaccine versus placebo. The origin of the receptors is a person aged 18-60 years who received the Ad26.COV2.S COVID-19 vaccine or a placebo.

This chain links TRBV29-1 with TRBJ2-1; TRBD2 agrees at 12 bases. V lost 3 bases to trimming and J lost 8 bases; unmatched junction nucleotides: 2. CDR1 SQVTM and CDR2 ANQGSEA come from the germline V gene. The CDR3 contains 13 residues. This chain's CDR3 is CSVETSGRDEQFF. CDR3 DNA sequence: TGCAGCGTTGAGACTAGCGGGAGAGATGAGCAGTTCTTC.

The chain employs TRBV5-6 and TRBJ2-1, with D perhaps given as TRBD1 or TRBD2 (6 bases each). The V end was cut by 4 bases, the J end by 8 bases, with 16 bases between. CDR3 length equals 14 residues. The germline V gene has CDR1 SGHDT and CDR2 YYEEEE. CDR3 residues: CASSEVGGGDEQFF. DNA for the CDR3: TGTGCCAGCAGCGAGGTGGGGGGCGGGGATGAGCAGTTCTTC.

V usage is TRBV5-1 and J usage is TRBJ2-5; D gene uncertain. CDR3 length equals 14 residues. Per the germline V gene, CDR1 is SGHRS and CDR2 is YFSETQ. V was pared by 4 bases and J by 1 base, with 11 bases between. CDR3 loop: CASSRSVSQETQYF. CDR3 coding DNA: TGCGCCAGCAGCCGGAGCGTTTCCCAAGAGACCCAGTACTTC.

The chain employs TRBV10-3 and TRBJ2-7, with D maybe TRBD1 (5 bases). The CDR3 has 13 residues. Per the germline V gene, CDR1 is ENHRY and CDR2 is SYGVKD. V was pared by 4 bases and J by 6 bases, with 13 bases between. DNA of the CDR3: TGTGCCATCAGTGCCGGCAGGGAACGCGAGCAGTACGTC. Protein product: CAISAGREREQYV.

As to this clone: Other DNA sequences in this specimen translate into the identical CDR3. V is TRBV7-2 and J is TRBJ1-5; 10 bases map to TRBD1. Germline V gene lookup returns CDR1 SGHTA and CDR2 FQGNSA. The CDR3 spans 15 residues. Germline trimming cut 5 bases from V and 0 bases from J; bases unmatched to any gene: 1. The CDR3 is CASSRTGGSNQPQHF. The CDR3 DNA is TGTGCCAGCAGCCGGACAGGGGGTAGCAATCAGCCCCAGCATTTT.

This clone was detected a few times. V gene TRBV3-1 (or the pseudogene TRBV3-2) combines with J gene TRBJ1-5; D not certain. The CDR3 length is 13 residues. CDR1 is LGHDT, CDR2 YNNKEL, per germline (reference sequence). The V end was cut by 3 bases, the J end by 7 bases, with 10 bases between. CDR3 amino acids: CASSHDGGQPQHF. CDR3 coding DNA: TGTGCCAGCAGCCACGATGGTGGGCAGCCCCAGCATTTT.

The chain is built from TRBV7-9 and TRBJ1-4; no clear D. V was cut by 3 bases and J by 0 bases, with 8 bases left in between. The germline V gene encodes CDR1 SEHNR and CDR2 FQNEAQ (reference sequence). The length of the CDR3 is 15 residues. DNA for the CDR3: TGTGCCAGCAGCTTGGGAGTTGCAACTAATGAAAAACTGTTTTTT. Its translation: CASSLGVATNEKLFF.

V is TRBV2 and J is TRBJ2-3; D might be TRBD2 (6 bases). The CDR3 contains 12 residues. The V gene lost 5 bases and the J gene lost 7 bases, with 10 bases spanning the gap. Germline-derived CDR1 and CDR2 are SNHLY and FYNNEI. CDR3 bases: TGTGCCAGCAGTAGGACTATATATACGCAGTATTTT. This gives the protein CASSRTIYTQYF.

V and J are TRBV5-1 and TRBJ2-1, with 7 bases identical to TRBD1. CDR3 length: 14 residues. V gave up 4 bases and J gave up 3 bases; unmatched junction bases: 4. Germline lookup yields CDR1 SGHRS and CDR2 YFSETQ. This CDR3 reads CASSAGTVYNEQFF. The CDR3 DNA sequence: TGCGCCAGCAGCGCCGGGACAGTCTACAATGAGCAGTTCTTC. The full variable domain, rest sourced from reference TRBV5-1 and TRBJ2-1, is KAGVTQTPRYLIKTRGQQVTLSCSPISGHRSVSWYQQTPGQGLQFLFEYFSETQRNKGNFPGRFSGRQFSNSRSEMNVSTLELGDSALYLCASSAGTVYNEQFFGPGTRLTVL.

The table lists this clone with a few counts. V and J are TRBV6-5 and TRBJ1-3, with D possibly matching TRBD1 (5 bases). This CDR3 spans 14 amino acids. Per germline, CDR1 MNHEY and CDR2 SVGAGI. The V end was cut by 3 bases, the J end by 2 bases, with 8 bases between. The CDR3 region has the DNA TGTGCCAGCAGTTATGGGGGTGCTGGAAACACCATATATTTT. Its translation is CASSYGGAGNTIYF.

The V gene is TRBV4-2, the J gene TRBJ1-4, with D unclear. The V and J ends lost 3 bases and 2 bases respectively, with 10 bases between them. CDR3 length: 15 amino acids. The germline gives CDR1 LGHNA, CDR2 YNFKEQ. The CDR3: CASSHQVETNEKLFF. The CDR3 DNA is TGTGCCAGCAGCCACCAGGTCGAGACTAATGAAAAACTGTTTTTT.

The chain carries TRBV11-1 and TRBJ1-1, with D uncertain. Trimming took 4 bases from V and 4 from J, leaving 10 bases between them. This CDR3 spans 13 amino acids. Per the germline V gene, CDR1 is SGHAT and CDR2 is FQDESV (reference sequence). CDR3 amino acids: CASSSPGPTEAFF. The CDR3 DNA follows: TGTGCCAGCAGCTCCCCGGGCCCCACTGAAGCTTTCTTT.

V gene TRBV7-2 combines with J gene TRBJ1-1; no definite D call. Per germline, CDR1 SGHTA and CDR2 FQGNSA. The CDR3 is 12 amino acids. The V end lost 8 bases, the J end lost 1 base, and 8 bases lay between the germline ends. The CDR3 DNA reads TGTGCCAGCGGCCGATGGAACACTGAAGCTTTCTTT. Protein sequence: CASGRWNTEAFF.

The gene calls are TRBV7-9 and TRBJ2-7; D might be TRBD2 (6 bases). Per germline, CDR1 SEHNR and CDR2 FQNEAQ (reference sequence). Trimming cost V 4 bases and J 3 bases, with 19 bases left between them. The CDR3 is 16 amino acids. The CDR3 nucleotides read TGTGCCAGCAGCTCCCTGCCCGGCGGGATACTCTACGAGCAGTACGTC. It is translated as CASSSLPGGILYEQYV.

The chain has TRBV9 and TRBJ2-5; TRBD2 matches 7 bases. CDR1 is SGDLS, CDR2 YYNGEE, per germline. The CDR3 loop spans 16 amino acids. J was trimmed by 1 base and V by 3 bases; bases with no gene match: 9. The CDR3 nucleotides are TGTGCCAGCAGCGAGGGCCTAAGCGGGACCCAAGAGACCCAGTACTTC. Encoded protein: CASSEGLSGTQETQYF.

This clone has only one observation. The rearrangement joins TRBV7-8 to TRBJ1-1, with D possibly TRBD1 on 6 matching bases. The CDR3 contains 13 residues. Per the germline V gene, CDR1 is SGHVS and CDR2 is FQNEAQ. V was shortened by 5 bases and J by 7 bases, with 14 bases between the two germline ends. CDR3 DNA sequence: TGTGCCAGCAGCGGGGGGCGGAGGAGTGAAGCTTTCTTT. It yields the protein CASSGGRRSEAFF.

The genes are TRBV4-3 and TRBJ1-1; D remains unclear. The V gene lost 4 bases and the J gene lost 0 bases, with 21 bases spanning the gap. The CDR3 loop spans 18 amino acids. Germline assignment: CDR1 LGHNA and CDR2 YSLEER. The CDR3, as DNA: TGCGCCAGCAGCCGCTTACTCCCTCGGGCGGATATGAACACTGAAGCTTTCTTT. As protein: CASSRLLPRADMNTEAFF.

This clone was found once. CDR3 DNA sequence: TGTGCCACACTGGGGACAGACTTGAACACTGAAGCTTTCTTT. This codes for CATLGTDLNTEAFF. This chain links TRBV10-3 with TRBJ1-1, with TRBD1 matching 7 bases. CDR1 is ENHRY and CDR2 is SYGVKD in the germline V gene. V lost 10 bases, J lost 0 bases, and 8 bases stayed unmatched. The CDR3 is made up of 14 amino acids.

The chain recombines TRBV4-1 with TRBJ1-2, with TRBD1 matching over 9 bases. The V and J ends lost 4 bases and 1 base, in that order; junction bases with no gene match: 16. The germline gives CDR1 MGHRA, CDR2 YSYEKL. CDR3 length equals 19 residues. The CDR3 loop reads CASSRLMGQGSLNNYGYTF. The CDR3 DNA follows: TGCGCCAGCAGCCGCCTAATGGGACAGGGTTCCCTAAATAACTATGGCTACACCTTC.

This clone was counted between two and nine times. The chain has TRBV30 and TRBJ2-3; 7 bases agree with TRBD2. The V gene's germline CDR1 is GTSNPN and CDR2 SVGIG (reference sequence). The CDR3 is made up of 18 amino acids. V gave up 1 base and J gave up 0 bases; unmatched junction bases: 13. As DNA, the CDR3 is TGTGCCTGGAGTGGAAGGCTAGCGGTGGAAACTAGCACAGATACGCAGTATTTT. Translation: CAWSGRLAVETSTDTQYF.

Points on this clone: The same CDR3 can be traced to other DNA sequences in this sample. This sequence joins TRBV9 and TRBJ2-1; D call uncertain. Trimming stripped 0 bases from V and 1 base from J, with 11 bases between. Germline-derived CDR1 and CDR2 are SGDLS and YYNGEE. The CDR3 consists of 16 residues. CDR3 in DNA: TGTGCCAGCAGCGTAGGAGGCTTCCTTTCCTACAATGAGCAGTTCTTC. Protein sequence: CASSVGGFLSYNEQFF.

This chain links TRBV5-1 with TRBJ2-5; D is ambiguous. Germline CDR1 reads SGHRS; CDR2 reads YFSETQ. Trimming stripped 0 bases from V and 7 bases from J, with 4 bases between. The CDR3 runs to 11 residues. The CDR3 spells CASSLERTQYF. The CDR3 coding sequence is TGCGCCAGCAGCTTGGAAAGGACCCAGTACTTC. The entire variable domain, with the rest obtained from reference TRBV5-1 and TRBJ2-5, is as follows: KAGVTQTPRYLIKTRGQQVTLSCSPISGHRSVSWYQQTPGQGLQFLFEYFSETQRNKGNFPGRFSGRQFSNSRSEMNVSTLELGDSALYLCASSLERTQYFGPGTRLLVL.

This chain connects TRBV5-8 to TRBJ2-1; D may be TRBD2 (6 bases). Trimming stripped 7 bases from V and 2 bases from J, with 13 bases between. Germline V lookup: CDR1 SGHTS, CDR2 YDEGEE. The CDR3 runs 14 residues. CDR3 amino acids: CASPTRATYNEQFF. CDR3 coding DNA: TGTGCCAGCCCGACTAGGGCTACCTACAATGAGCAGTTCTTC.

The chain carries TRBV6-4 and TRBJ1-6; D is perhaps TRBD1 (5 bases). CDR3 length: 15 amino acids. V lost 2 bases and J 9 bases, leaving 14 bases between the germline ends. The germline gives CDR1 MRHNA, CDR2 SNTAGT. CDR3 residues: CASSDTQGRASPLHF. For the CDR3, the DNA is TGTGCCAGCAGTGACACCCAGGGAAGAGCTTCACCCCTCCACTTT.